The 27 T cell receptor beta chains in this list originate from one sample, sequenced in a study of cytomegalovirus exposure and HLA in healthy donors. PCR amplification relied on 60 Vbeta primers (plus 13 Jbeta primers). Data came from immunoSEQ multiplex PCR; TCRdb stores just in-frame clones and leaves some out. Of 150,000 to 200,000 clones in the sample, 82% were seen once. The sequenced sample consisted of PBMCs. The receptors derive from a male donor in good health and CMV-seronegative.

The rearrangement joins TRBV27 to TRBJ1-6; D is possibly TRBD1 (6 bases). Trimming took off 8 bases at V and 7 bases at J, with 12 bases between the two ends. There are 13 residues in the CDR3. CDR1 is MNHEY, CDR2 SMNVEV, per germline (reference sequence). CDR3 in amino acids: CASGRGLNSPLHF. CDR3 DNA sequence: TGTGCCAGCGGCAGGGGATTAAATTCACCCCTCCACTTT.

The J gene is TRBJ2-7, the V gene TRBV10-3; 14 bases align to TRBD2. After removal of 6 bases from V and 6 bases from J, the junction contained 22 bases not matched to a gene. The CDR3 is 20 amino acids. From germline, CDR1 is ENHRY and CDR2 SYGVKD. The CDR3 reads CAIRGQSGLAGVRPMGEQYF. CDR3 sequence (DNA): TGTGCCATCAGGGGTCAATCGGGACTAGCGGGAGTTCGCCCCATGGGCGAGCAGTACTTC.

This rearrangement joins TRBV29-1 to TRBJ1-1, with D possibly TRBD1 on 5 matching bases. The CDR3 runs to 14 residues. CDR1 is SQVTM and CDR2 is ANQGSEA in the germline V gene. Trimming stripped 3 bases from V and 2 bases from J, with 13 bases between. CDR3 protein: CSVDLAGRNTEAFF. In DNA, the CDR3 is TGCAGCGTTGACTTGGCGGGGCGTAACACTGAAGCTTTCTTT.

The table lists this clone with a count of one. This chain's CDR3 is CAWSRKRGFYNSPLHF. The CDR3 DNA is TGTGCCTGGAGTCGTAAGCGGGGTTTTTATAATTCACCCCTCCACTTT. V gene TRBV30 combines with J gene TRBJ1-6; D uncertain. CDR3 size: 16 residues. Trimming shortened V by 2 bases and J by 4 bases, and 15 bases separated the two germline ends. The germline V gene encodes CDR1 GTSNPN and CDR2 SVGIG (reference sequence).

The rearrangement joins TRBV19 to TRBJ2-7; 12 bases agree with TRBD1. The ends lost 6 bases at V and 3 bases at J; junction bases unmatched: 6. CDR3 length: 15 amino acids. Germline CDR1 is LNHDA and CDR2 is SQIVND (reference sequence). The CDR3 nucleotides read TGTGCCAGTAGCCAGGGGACAGGGGGCGTCTACGAGCAGTACTTC. Its translation: CASSQGTGGVYEQYF.

V usage is TRBV7-7 and J usage is TRBJ2-5; possibly TRBD2 for D (5 bases). The CDR3 loop spans 15 amino acids. Germline CDR1 is SSHAT and CDR2 is FNYEAQ (reference sequence). V was clipped by 5 bases and J by 5 bases, with 18 bases between them. Here the CDR3 reads CASSQIGRGRETQYF. The CDR3, as DNA: TGTGCCAGCAGCCAAATCGGACGGGGAAGGGAGACCCAGTACTTC.

The V and J genes are TRBV7-3 and TRBJ2-5; TRBD2 might be the D (5 bases). The V and J ends lost 4 bases and 0 bases respectively, with 9 bases between them. CDR3 length: 14 amino acids. Germline CDR1 SGHTA, CDR2 FQGTGA. For the CDR3, the DNA is TGTGCCAGCAGCTACCTCGGGAACCAAGAGACCCAGTACTTC. Its protein product is CASSYLGNQETQYF.

The chain couples TRBV19 to TRBJ2-7, with 7 positions matching TRBD1. CDR3 length equals 13 residues. Germline values: CDR1 LNHDA, CDR2 SQIVND (reference sequence). J lost 2 bases, V lost 8 bases, and 6 bases had no gene match. The CDR3 reads CASSGDSPYEQYF. The CDR3 DNA sequence: TGTGCCAGTTCAGGGGACAGCCCCTACGAGCAGTACTTC.

The chain joins TRBV12-5 to TRBJ2-5, with unresolved D. The germline V gene encodes CDR1 LGHNT and CDR2 FRNRAP. This CDR3 region has 12 residues. Trimming removed 0 bases from V and 7 bases from J, with 6 bases in between. The CDR3 region is CASGLVSVTQYF. The DNA for the CDR3 is TGTGCTAGTGGTTTGGTATCCGTGACCCAGTACTTC.

The chain joins TRBV2 to TRBJ2-2, with D maybe TRBD1 (6 bases). V was shortened by 10 bases and J by 4 bases, with 16 bases between the two germline ends. The CDR3 runs 14 residues. Germline V lookup: CDR1 SNHLY, CDR2 FYNNEI. For the CDR3, the DNA is TGTGCCATTAGAACAGGGAAGGGCACCGGGGAGCTGTTTTTT. It translates to CAIRTGKGTGELFF.

V gene TRBV11-2 combines with J gene TRBJ1-1, with D perhaps matching TRBD1 (5 bases). Trimming removed 2 bases from V and 8 bases from J, with 6 bases in between. The length of the CDR3 is 11 residues. CDR1 and CDR2 from the germline V gene are SGHAT and FQNNGV. The CDR3 DNA reads TGTGCCAGCAGCTTAAAGGGGGAAGCTTTCTTT. It is translated as CASSLKGEAFF.

This chain connects TRBV7-9 to TRBJ2-7, with unresolved D. The CDR3 extends over 13 amino acids. V dropped 5 bases and J dropped 5 bases, with 13 bases sitting between them. Germline lookup yields CDR1 SEHNR and CDR2 FQNEAQ (reference sequence). The chain's CDR3 is CASSRRVGDEQYF. Here the CDR3 DNA reads TGTGCCAGCAGCCGCCGCGTGGGCGACGAGCAGTACTTC.

This clone is a singleton in its sample. CDR3 sequence: CASSPGDRGGGTEAFF. The DNA for the CDR3 is TGTGCCAGCAGCCCTGGGGACAGGGGCGGAGGTACTGAAGCTTTCTTT. This chain links TRBV9 with TRBJ1-1; 10 bases map to TRBD1. Germline values: CDR1 SGDLS, CDR2 YYNGEE. Germline trimming cut 4 bases from V and 5 bases from J; bases unmatched to any gene: 11. The CDR3 spans 16 residues.

This chain links TRBV15 with TRBJ2-1, with 9 positions matching TRBD1. The CDR3 totals 15 residues. Germline V lookup: CDR1 LNHNV, CDR2 YYDKDF (reference sequence). Germline trimming cut 1 base from V and 6 bases from J; bases unmatched to any gene: 4. The chain's CDR3 is CATSRGTGAGNEQFF. The CDR3 coding sequence is TGTGCCACCAGCAGAGGGACAGGGGCGGGCAATGAGCAGTTCTTC.

V is TRBV14 and J is TRBJ2-2; weak D call: TRBD1 (5 bases). The V end was cut by 2 bases, the J end by 1 base, with 8 bases between. This CDR3 spans 15 amino acids. Germline values: CDR1 SGHDN, CDR2 FVKESK. The CDR3 loop reads CASSQLRVNTGELFF. CDR3 in DNA: TGTGCCAGCAGCCAACTCAGGGTGAACACCGGGGAGCTGTTTTTT.

CDR3 amino acids: CASGFPTGARAGELFF. CDR3 nucleotides: TGTGCTAGTGGTTTCCCGACAGGGGCGCGGGCCGGGGAGCTGTTTTTT. This chain uses TRBV12-5 with TRBJ2-2; 8 bases fit TRBD1. V gave up 3 bases and J gave up 6 bases; unmatched junction bases: 9. Per germline, CDR1 LGHNT and CDR2 FRNRAP. The CDR3 consists of 16 residues.

The chain carries TRBV5-1 and TRBJ2-1; the match to TRBD2 covers 9 bases. Germline assignment: CDR1 SGHRS and CDR2 YFSETQ. The CDR3 runs 15 residues. Trimming cost V 5 bases and J 1 base; bases outside gene matches: 4. The CDR3 loop is CASSSTSGSYNEQFF. The CDR3 DNA reads TGCGCCAGCAGTTCGACTAGCGGATCCTACAATGAGCAGTTCTTC.

In its sample, this clone was seen a few times. J is TRBJ2-1 and V is TRBV9; a weak D match, TRBD2 (7 bases). This CDR3 has 14 residues. The germline gives CDR1 SGDLS, CDR2 YYNGEE. V lost 0 bases, J lost 12 bases, and 16 bases lay in between. The chain's CDR3 is CASSVGGGAGVQFF. The DNA of the CDR3 is TGTGCCAGCAGCGTAGGGGGGGGCGCGGGTGTGCAGTTCTTC. Based on the CDR3 plus reference TRBV9 and TRBJ2-1, the full variable domain is DSGVTQTPKHLITATGQRVTLRCSPRSGDLSVYWYQQSLDQGLQFLIQYYNGEERAKGNILERFSAQQFPDLHSELNLSSLELGDSALYFCASSVGGGAGVQFFGPGTRLTVL.

The V and J genes are TRBV5-1 and TRBJ2-5, with 7 bases lining up with TRBD1. The germline gives CDR1 SGHRS, CDR2 YFSETQ. The junction had 8 bases not matched to a gene; V was cut back by 2 bases and J by 1 base. The CDR3 has 16 amino acids. The CDR3 DNA sequence: TGCGCCAGCAGCTTTGGAGACCGGGACAGCCAAGAGACCCAGTACTTC. It is translated as CASSFGDRDSQETQYF.

The CDR3 DNA reads TGTGCCAGCAGCTTAGTCGCTAGCGGACTCAATGAGCAGTTCTTC. It codes for CASSLVASGLNEQFF. The chain uses TRBV7-6 and TRBJ2-1, with 7 nucleotides matching TRBD2. The germline V gene encodes CDR1 SGHVS and CDR2 FNYEAQ. The J segment lost 6 bases and the V segment lost 1 base, leaving 6 bases of the junction unmatched. The CDR3 totals 15 residues.

This clone came up once. CDR3 sequence: CASSRTRVNQPQHF. In DNA, the CDR3 is TGTGCCAGCAGCCGAACCAGGGTTAATCAGCCCCAGCATTTT. The chain joins TRBV6-1 to TRBJ1-5, with D maybe TRBD1 (5 bases). Trimming removed 6 bases at V and 4 bases at J, with 13 bases between. Germline V gene lookup returns CDR1 MNHNS and CDR2 SASEGT. This CDR3 contains 14 residues.

The J gene is TRBJ2-3, the V gene TRBV11-2; 10 positions agree with TRBD2. J lost 0 bases, V lost 3 bases, and 9 bases had no gene match. The CDR3 length is 18 residues. The germline V gene has CDR1 SGHAT and CDR2 FQNNGV. CDR3 bases: TGTGCCAGCAGCTTTCCTAGCGGGGGCTTCCGAAGCACAGATACGCAGTATTTT. It yields the protein CASSFPSGGFRSTDTQYF.

The rearrangement uses TRBV28 and TRBJ2-6, with TRBD1 identical over 11 bases. The CDR3 totals 14 residues. V lost 10 bases, J lost 4 bases, and 3 bases stayed unmatched. Per the germline V gene, CDR1 is MDHEN and CDR2 is SYDVKM. The CDR3 coding sequence is TGTGCCATCGGACAGGGGGCCGGGGCCAACGTCCTGACTTTC. It is translated as CAIGQGAGANVLTF.

The sample holds one count of this clone. The chain is built from TRBV6-5 and TRBJ1-5, with D unresolved. Trimming took off 2 bases at V and 5 bases at J, with 7 bases between the two ends. This CDR3 comprises 13 residues. CDR1 is MNHEY and CDR2 is SVGAGI in the germline V gene. CDR3 DNA: TGTGCCAGCAGTTACGGGGAGGATCAGCCCCAGCATTTT. Its protein product is CASSYGEDQPQHF.

V and J are TRBV27 and TRBJ2-5, with 9 bases aligning to TRBD2. With the DNA end fitting TRBJ2-7 better, the J assignment may be wrong. CDR1 is MNHEY, CDR2 SMNVEV, per germline (reference sequence). The CDR3 contains 14 residues. The CDR3 coding sequence is TGTGCCAGCAGTTCAGCGGGAGGTATCTACGAGCAGTACTTC. Its protein is CASSSAGGIYEQYF.

V and J are TRBV28 and TRBJ2-1; 7 bases agree with TRBD2. Germline CDR1 MDHEN, CDR2 SYDVKM. Trimming took 6 bases from V and 8 from J; bases not matched to a gene: 10. This CDR3 has 14 residues. The CDR3 DNA reads as TGTGCCAGCAGCCGAGCGGGAAGGGGCGATGAGCAGTTCTTC. It encodes CASSRAGRGDEQFF.

The chain is built from TRBV7-2 and TRBJ2-1; 9 bases are shared with TRBD2. V shed 6 bases and J 2 bases; nucleotides not matched to a gene: 2. The CDR3 has 14 residues. From germline, CDR1 is SGHTA and CDR2 FQGNSA. The DNA for the CDR3 is TGTGCCAGCAGGCTAGCGGGAACCTACAATGAGCAGTTCTTC. Protein sequence: CASRLAGTYNEQFF.